This TCR beta chain was recovered during a study of T cell clonality in common variable immunodeficiency. Replacement immunoglobulin had been given to every CVID subject for at least one year. V lost 4 bases and J 5 bases, leaving 11 bases between the germline ends. Germline loops: CDR1 SQVTM, CDR2 ANQGSEA. The CDR3 contains 13 residues. In its sample, this clone was seen many times. The target antigen is unknown. The CDR3 goes on 3 residues after the read ends, and that part is filled in from the germline J gene. Study-wide points: Reportedly, TCR beta sequences from common variable immunodeficiency showed fewer deletions and N-nucleotide insertions. CVID subjects shared fewer TCRbeta clones than healthy controls did.

Repertoires were generated with immunoSEQ multiplex PCR, while TCRdb's copy carries only in-frame clones and drops some. This sample carries about 28,000 clones, none of them present only once. The chain recombines TRBV29-1 with TRBJ2-2; D may be TRBD2 (6 bases). The sequencing sample was made of peripheral blood mononuclear cells. The TCR comes from a human donor with common variable immunodeficiency. CDR3 loop: CSVVAGRTGELFF. Partial CDR3 DNA: TGCAGCGTTGTGGCAGGGAGGACCGGGGAG.